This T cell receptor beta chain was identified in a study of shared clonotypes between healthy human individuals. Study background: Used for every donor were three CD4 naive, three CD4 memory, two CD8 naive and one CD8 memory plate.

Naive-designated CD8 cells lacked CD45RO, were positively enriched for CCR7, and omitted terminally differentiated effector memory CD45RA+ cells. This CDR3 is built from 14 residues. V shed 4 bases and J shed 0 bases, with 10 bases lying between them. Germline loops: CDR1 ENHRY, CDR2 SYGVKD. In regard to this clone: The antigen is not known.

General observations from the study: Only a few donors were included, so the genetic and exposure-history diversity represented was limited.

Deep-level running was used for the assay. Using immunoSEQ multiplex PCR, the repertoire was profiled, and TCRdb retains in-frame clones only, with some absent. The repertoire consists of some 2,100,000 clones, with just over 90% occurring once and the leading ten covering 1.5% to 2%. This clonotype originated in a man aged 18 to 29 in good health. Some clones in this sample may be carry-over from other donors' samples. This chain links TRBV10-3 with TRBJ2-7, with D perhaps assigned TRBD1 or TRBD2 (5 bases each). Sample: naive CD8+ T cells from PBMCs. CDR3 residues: CAISGGSPSYEQYF. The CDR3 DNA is TGTGCCATCAGTGGGGGGAGCCCCTCCTACGAGCAGTACTTC.